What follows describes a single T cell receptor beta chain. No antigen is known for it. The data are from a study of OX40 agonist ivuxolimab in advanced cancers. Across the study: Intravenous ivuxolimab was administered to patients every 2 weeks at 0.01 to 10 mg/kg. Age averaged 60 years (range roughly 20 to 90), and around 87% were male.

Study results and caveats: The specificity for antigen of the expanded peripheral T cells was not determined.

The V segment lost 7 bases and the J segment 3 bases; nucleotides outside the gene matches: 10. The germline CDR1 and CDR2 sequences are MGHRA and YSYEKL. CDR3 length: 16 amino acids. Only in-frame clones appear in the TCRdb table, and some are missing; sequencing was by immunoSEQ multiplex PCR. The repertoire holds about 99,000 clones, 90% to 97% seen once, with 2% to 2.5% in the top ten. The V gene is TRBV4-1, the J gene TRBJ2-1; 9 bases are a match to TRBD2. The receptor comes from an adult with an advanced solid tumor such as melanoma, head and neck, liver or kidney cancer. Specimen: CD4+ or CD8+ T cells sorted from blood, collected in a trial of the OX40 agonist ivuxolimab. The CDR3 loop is CASTPISGSGYNEQFF. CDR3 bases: TGCGCCAGCACCCCCATTAGCGGGAGCGGCTACAATGAGCAGTTCTTC.